This TCR beta chain was sequenced in a study of T cell responses to AZD1222 COVID-19 vaccine. Regarding the study as a whole: Repertoires in all cases were sampled only once the peak T cell response had passed. Females made up more of the donors, who were largely white British, and clonal diversity may have come out too low.

The repertoire was sequenced with immunoSEQ multiplex PCR; TCRdb's copy has only in-frame clones and lacks some. The repertoire holds 90,000 to 130,000 clones, with about 90% as singletons. A word on this clone: Antigen: not known.

This CDR3 region has 15 residues. Trimming left V 0 bases short and J 4 bases short, with 13 bases between. Germline V lookup: CDR1 SGHRS, CDR2 YFSETQ. The specimen comprised peripheral blood, sampled 28 days after the second AZD1222 dose. This TCR was sampled from an adult who received the AZD1222 COVID-19 vaccine. V gene TRBV5-1 combines with J gene TRBJ1-1; D unclear. CDR3 DNA: TGCGCCAGCAGCTTGGGAGAGGCAGGCCCCACTGAAGCTTTCTTT. Its protein is CASSLGEAGPTEAFF. Drawing the rest from reference TRBV5-1 and TRBJ1-1, the complete variable domain is KAGVTQTPRYLIKTRGQQVTLSCSPISGHRSVSWYQQTPGQGLQFLFEYFSETQRNKGNFPGRFSGRQFSNSRSEMNVSTLELGDSALYLCASSLGEAGPTEAFFGQGTRLTVV.